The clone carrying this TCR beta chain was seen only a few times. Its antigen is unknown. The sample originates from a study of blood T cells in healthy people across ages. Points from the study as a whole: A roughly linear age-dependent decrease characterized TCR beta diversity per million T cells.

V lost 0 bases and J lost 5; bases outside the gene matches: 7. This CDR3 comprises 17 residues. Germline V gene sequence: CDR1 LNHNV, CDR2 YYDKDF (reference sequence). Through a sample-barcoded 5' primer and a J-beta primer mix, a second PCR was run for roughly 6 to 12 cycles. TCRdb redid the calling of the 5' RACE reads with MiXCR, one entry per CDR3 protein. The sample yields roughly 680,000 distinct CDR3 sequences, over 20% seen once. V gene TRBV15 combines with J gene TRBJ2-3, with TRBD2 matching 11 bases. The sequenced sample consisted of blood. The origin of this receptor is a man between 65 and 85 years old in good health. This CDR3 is CATSRDKLAGVGDTQYF. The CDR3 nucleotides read TGTGCCACCAGCAGAGATAAACTAGCGGGAGTGGGAGATACGCAGTATTTT.